This T cell receptor beta chain came from a study of shared clonotypes between healthy human individuals. Background on the study: CD4 naive cells filled three plates per donor, CD4 memory three, CD8 naive two and CD8 memory one. Findings and limits, study-wide: It was only blood that was sampled, and tissue repertoires likely differ. The low donor count limited represented genetic and exposure-history diversity.

The V gene end was trimmed by 5 bases and the J gene end by 3 bases; junction bases not matched to a gene: 4. CDR1 is SEHNR, CDR2 FQNEAQ, per germline (reference sequence). The CDR3 is 14 amino acids. The authors' processing: ImmunoSEQ only sent back junction sequences with no quality scores, so filtering was done differently. The table came from immunoSEQ multiplex PCR; TCRdb's copy has only in-frame clones and leaves some out. That table furnishes V, J and clone size, whereas the DNA furnished D and trimming. Among 2 million to 2.5 million clones listed, more than 90% were seen once. Notes on this clone: The antigen is undetermined.

The chain links TRBV7-9 to TRBJ2-7, with 10 bases fitting TRBD1. Input material: naive CD4+ T cells sorted from blood. This sample's subset: CD45RA+ positively selected. This receptor was obtained from a man younger than 35 in good health. The CDR3 DNA sequence: TGTGCCAGCAGCCCGACAGGGGGCCACTACGAGCAGTACTTC. Amino acid sequence: CASSPTGGHYEQYF.